The 28 T cell receptor beta chains reported below all come from one sample, sequenced in a study of blood T cell repertoires in COVID-19. This table comes from immunoSEQ multiplex PCR, and its TCRdb copy is limited to in-frame clones, with some not included. The sample shows fewer than 200,000 clones, about 88% of them seen only once. Sequenced material: peripheral blood. The receptors shown here come from a man aged 35 to 55 with acute or convalescent COVID-19.

J is TRBJ2-3 and V is TRBV4-1, with 7 nucleotides matching TRBD2. This CDR3 is built from 16 residues. Germline V gene data show CDR1 as MGHRA and CDR2 as YSYEKL. The ends lost 1 base at V and 0 bases at J; junction bases unmatched: 4. The CDR3 loop reads CASSQGSGVSTDTQYF. Here the CDR3 DNA reads TGCGCCAGCAGCCAAGGGAGCGGGGTGAGCACAGATACGCAGTATTTT.

V and J are TRBV18 and TRBJ1-2, with 9 bases that match TRBD1. The germline gives CDR1 KGHSH, CDR2 LQKENI. The J segment lost 2 bases and the V segment lost 2 bases, leaving 9 bases of the junction unmatched. CDR3 length: 17 residues. This chain's CDR3 is CASSPSPPGQGNYGYTF. CDR3 in DNA: TGTGCCAGCTCACCATCCCCCCCCGGACAGGGGAACTATGGCTACACCTTC. Filled out from reference TRBV18 and TRBJ1-2, the complete variable domain reads NAGVMQNPRHLVRRRGQEARLRCSPMKGHSHVYWYRQLPEEGLKFMVYLQKENIIDESGMPKERFSAEFPKEGPSILRIQQVVRGDSAAYFCASSPSPPGQGNYGYTFGSGTRLTVV.

This sequence joins TRBV20-1 and TRBJ2-3; no clear D gene. Trimming removed 3 bases at V and 2 bases at J, with 15 bases between. CDR1 DFQATT and CDR2 SNEGSKA come from the germline V gene (reference sequence). The CDR3 consists of 15 residues. CDR3 nucleotides: TGCAGTGCTAGTTCGGTATCGGTAATCACAGATACGCAGTATTTT. It translates to CSASSVSVITDTQYF.

V is TRBV24-1 and J is TRBJ2-1; D gene uncertain. CDR1 is KGHDR, CDR2 SFDVKD, per germline. Between the trimmed V and J ends, which lost 0 bases and 0 bases, there was a span of 5 bases. This CDR3 spans 15 amino acids. The DNA for the CDR3 is TGTGCCACCAGTGATTTGCCTCGCTCCTACAATGAGCAGTTCTTC. Residues: CATSDLPRSYNEQFF.

The V and J genes are TRBV12-3 or TRBV12-4 and TRBJ1-1; D call uncertain. Trimming stripped 0 bases from V and 1 base from J, with 3 bases between. The CDR3 consists of 13 residues. This CDR3 is CASSLAANTEAFF. As DNA, the CDR3 is TGTGCCAGCAGTTTAGCGGCGAACACTGAAGCTTTCTTT.

The CDR3 region is CASSFRGLLHHYGYTF. The CDR3 DNA reads as TGTGCCAGCAGCTTCCGTGGACTTTTGCACCACTATGGCTACACCTTC. The chain has TRBV3-1 (or the pseudogene TRBV3-2) and TRBJ1-2; the D is unclear. V was pared by 5 bases and J by 3 bases, with 19 bases between. CDR1 and CDR2 from the germline V gene are LGHDT and YNNKEL (reference sequence). This CDR3 spans 16 amino acids.

The J gene is TRBJ1-1, the V gene TRBV5-6; 8 positions agree with TRBD1. Germline CDR1 is SGHDT and CDR2 is YYEEEE. V shed 5 bases and J 0 bases; nucleotides not matched to a gene: 9. CDR3 length: 16 amino acids. CDR3 protein: CASSFWTGTMNTEAFF. The CDR3 nucleotides are TGTGCCAGCAGTTTCTGGACAGGGACAATGAACACTGAAGCTTTCTTT.

The chain is built from TRBV19 and TRBJ1-1, with TRBD1 identical over 12 bases. Germline V gives CDR1 LNHDA, CDR2 SQIVND (reference sequence). The CDR3 extends over 16 amino acids. Losses at the gene ends were 4 bases for V and 9 bases for J; bases not matched to a gene: 12. Here the CDR3 reads CASSTGTGGIPLKAFF. DNA for the CDR3: TGTGCCAGTAGTACAGGGACAGGGGGCATTCCCCTAAAAGCTTTCTTT.

The chain has TRBV7-9 and TRBJ1-2, with a possible D match to TRBD1 (6 bases). CDR3 length: 14 amino acids. CDR1 is SEHNR, CDR2 FQNEAQ, per germline (reference sequence). Between the trimmed V and J ends, which lost 3 bases and 4 bases, there was a span of 12 bases. CDR3 sequence (DNA): TGTGCCAGCAGCTTGATACAGGGACCCTATGGCTACACCTTC. Encoded protein: CASSLIQGPYGYTF. Looking up the rest from reference TRBV7-9 and TRBJ1-2 gives the full variable domain: DTGVSQNPRHKITKRGQNVTFRCDPISEHNRLYWYRQTLGQGPEFLTYFQNEAQLEKSRLLSDRFSAERPKGSFSTLEIQRTEQGDSAMYLCASSLIQGPYGYTFGSGTRLTVV.

The chain is built from TRBV13 and TRBJ2-7; 7 bases match TRBD1. The trim removed 5 bases at V and 1 base at J, leaving 2 bases unmatched. CDR1 is PRHDT and CDR2 is FYEKMQ in the germline V gene (reference sequence). The CDR3 consists of 13 residues. The CDR3 DNA follows: TGTGCCAGCAGCCCACAGGGGTCCTACGAGCAGTACTTC. Its protein product is CASSPQGSYEQYF.

The chain combines TRBV3-1 (or the pseudogene TRBV3-2) with TRBJ1-4; the D is unclear. The ends were cut back, 0 bases at V and 6 bases at J, with 14 bases in the middle. The CDR3 extends over 16 amino acids. Per germline, CDR1 LGHDT and CDR2 YNNKEL (reference sequence). In nucleotides, the CDR3 is TGTGCCAGCAGCCAAGATCTGAAAAGGAGGGATGAAAAACTGTTTTTT. This codes for CASSQDLKRRDEKLFF.

The chain combines TRBV5-6 with TRBJ1-4; D gene unclear. The germline gives CDR1 SGHDT, CDR2 YYEEEE. The CDR3 is 14 residues long. Deletions cut 2 bases from V and 8 bases from J, with 13 bases between. CDR3 sequence (DNA): TGTGCCAGCAGCTTTGCGGCCCACGGGGAAAAACTGTTTTTT. As protein: CASSFAAHGEKLFF.

The J gene is TRBJ1-5, the V gene TRBV9; no definite D call. Trimming took off 0 bases at V and 3 bases at J, with 7 bases between the two ends. The CDR3 length is 14 residues. CDR1 and CDR2 (germline): SGDLS, YYNGEE. The CDR3 DNA sequence: TGTGCCAGCAGCGTAGGGGCAGACAATCAGCCCCAGCATTTT. It yields the protein CASSVGADNQPQHF.

The chain combines TRBV13 with TRBJ2-1; D is ambiguous. The germline V gene has CDR1 PRHDT and CDR2 FYEKMQ (reference sequence). Trimming removed 3 bases from V and 0 bases from J, with 3 bases in between. CDR3 length: 13 residues. In DNA form, the CDR3 reads TGTGCCAGCAGCTTCCGCTCCTACAATGAGCAGTTCTTC. This gives the protein CASSFRSYNEQFF.

The V and J genes are TRBV2 and TRBJ1-2; D not certain. The CDR3 runs 14 residues. V lost 6 bases, J lost 4 bases, and 15 bases lay in between. Germline CDR1 reads SNHLY; CDR2 reads FYNNEI. The DNA for the CDR3 is TGTGCCAGCAGGGAGGGTTTAAACTCCTATGGCTACACCTTC. Its protein is CASREGLNSYGYTF. Combining the CDR3 with reference TRBV2 and TRBJ1-2 gives the whole variable domain EPEVTQTPSHQVTQMGQEVILRCVPISNHLYFYWYRQILGQKVEFLVSFYNNEISEKSEIFDDQFSVERPDGSNFTLKIRSTKLEDSAMYFCASREGLNSYGYTFGSGTRLTVV.

CDR3 sequence (DNA): TGTGCCAGCAGGCGACTAGCGGGACTCACAGATACGCAGTATTTT. Residues: CASRRLAGLTDTQYF. V and J are TRBV6-5 and TRBJ2-3; 11 bases are shared with TRBD2. Germline lookup yields CDR1 MNHEY and CDR2 SVGAGI. The CDR3 is 15 amino acids. V trimming: 6 bases; J trimming: 2 bases; junction bases outside the gene matches: 4.

Written as DNA, the CDR3 is TGCAGTGCTATCCAGGGTAATGGCTACACCTTC. Translation gives CSAIQGNGYTF. This sequence joins TRBV20-1 and TRBJ1-2; D is perhaps TRBD1 (5 bases). The germline gives CDR1 DFQATT, CDR2 SNEGSKA (reference sequence). The CDR3 loop spans 11 amino acids. Deletions cut 4 bases from V and 6 bases from J, with 9 bases between.

The chain recombines TRBV3-1 (or the pseudogene TRBV3-2) with TRBJ1-4; 9 nucleotides align to TRBD1. The length of the CDR3 is 19 residues. The germline V gene encodes CDR1 LGHDT and CDR2 YNNKEL (reference sequence). The V segment lost 0 bases and the J segment 0 bases; nucleotides outside the gene matches: 8. For the CDR3, the DNA is TGTGCCAGCAGCCAAGATCCCGGGACAGGGACTTCAACTAATGAAAAACTGTTTTTT. Amino acids: CASSQDPGTGTSTNEKLFF.

This chain connects TRBV9 to TRBJ1-2; 7 bases align to TRBD1. The CDR3 runs to 13 residues. Germline V gene sequence: CDR1 SGDLS, CDR2 YYNGEE. V shed 3 bases, J shed 8 bases, and the junction held 7 bases outside the gene matches. The CDR3 is CASSDRGRWGYTF. The CDR3 nucleotides are TGTGCCAGCAGCGACAGGGGTCGCTGGGGCTACACCTTC.

V gene TRBV14 combines with J gene TRBJ2-3, with D possibly TRBD2 on 7 matching bases. Germline CDR1 and CDR2: SGHDN and FVKESK. The CDR3 consists of 17 residues. V lost 0 bases, J lost 6 bases, and 19 bases lay in between. CDR3 sequence reads: CASSQEGGGGPWDTQYF. In DNA, the CDR3 is TGTGCCAGCAGCCAAGAGGGAGGCGGGGGCCCTTGGGATACGCAGTATTTT.

This rearrangement joins TRBV5-1 to TRBJ2-2; 8 bases fit TRBD2. From germline, CDR1 is SGHRS and CDR2 YFSETQ. CDR3 length equals 15 residues. V shed 5 bases and J 4 bases; nucleotides not matched to a gene: 7. In DNA, the CDR3 is TGCGCCAGCAGAATGGCAGCGGGGGCCACCGGGGAGCTGTTTTTT. It yields the protein CASRMAAGATGELFF.

The chain is built from TRBV5-4 and TRBJ2-5; TRBD1 aligns across 12 bases. Germline V gene lookup returns CDR1 SGHNT and CDR2 YYREEE (reference sequence). V gave up 2 bases and J gave up 5 bases; unmatched junction bases: 7. The CDR3 extends over 16 amino acids. CDR3 sequence reads: CASSLGTGGPRETQYF. The DNA of the CDR3 is TGTGCCAGCAGCTTAGGGACAGGGGGCCCTCGGGAGACCCAGTACTTC.

The J gene is TRBJ1-6, the V gene TRBV9; 11 bases are shared with TRBD1. Per germline, CDR1 SGDLS and CDR2 YYNGEE. The CDR3 is 16 amino acids. Trimming took 4 bases from V and 9 from J; bases not matched to a gene: 9. CDR3 loop: CASSFSSGTGGSPLHF. Written as DNA, the CDR3 is TGTGCCAGCAGCTTCTCATCCGGGACAGGGGGTTCACCCCTCCACTTT.

This sequence joins TRBV7-8 and TRBJ2-5; 8 bases line up with TRBD2. The trim removed 7 bases at V and 13 bases at J, leaving 11 bases unmatched. CDR1 is SGHVS and CDR2 is FQNEAQ in the germline V gene. The CDR3 has 12 amino acids. CDR3 DNA: TGTGCCAGCAACGTCATACCGGGACTAGGGTACTTC. This sequence encodes CASNVIPGLGYF.

The chain employs TRBV5-1 and TRBJ1-1, with D perhaps TRBD1 (5 bases). This CDR3 comprises 15 residues. V lost 0 bases, J lost 5 bases, and 14 bases lay in between. CDR1 is SGHRS, CDR2 YFSETQ, per germline. The CDR3 sequence is CASSLEQAAMTEAFF. The DNA for the CDR3 is TGCGCCAGCAGCTTGGAACAGGCAGCCATGACTGAAGCTTTCTTT. The whole variable domain, filled in from reference TRBV5-1 and TRBJ1-1, reads KAGVTQTPRYLIKTRGQQVTLSCSPISGHRSVSWYQQTPGQGLQFLFEYFSETQRNKGNFPGRFSGRQFSNSRSEMNVSTLELGDSALYLCASSLEQAAMTEAFFGQGTRLTVV.

CDR3 nucleotides: TGTGCCAGCAGCCAAGAAGGGGGGGCTTATAGCAATCAGCCCCAGCATTTT. Its translation is CASSQEGGAYSNQPQHF. This chain links TRBV4-2 with TRBJ1-5; D perhaps matches TRBD1 (6 bases). V was pared by 0 bases and J by 0 bases, with 12 bases between. Germline CDR1 and CDR2: LGHNA and YNFKEQ. The CDR3 covers 17 residues.

The gene calls are TRBV15 and TRBJ1-2; possible D gene TRBD1, 6 bases. The CDR3 extends over 15 amino acids. V dropped 0 bases and J dropped 4 bases, with 12 bases sitting between them. Germline V gene sequence: CDR1 LNHNV, CDR2 YYDKDF (reference sequence). The CDR3 reads CATSREGGGAYGYTF. The CDR3 nucleotides are TGTGCCACCAGCAGAGAGGGTGGGGGGGCCTATGGCTACACCTTC.

This chain joins TRBV4-1 and TRBJ2-5, with D tentatively TRBD1 (5 bases). This CDR3 is 13 amino acids long. The ends were cut back, 0 bases at V and 5 bases at J, with 7 bases in the middle. Germline loops: CDR1 MGHRA, CDR2 YSYEKL. The CDR3 sequence is CASSQDNRETQYF. The CDR3 DNA is TGCGCCAGCAGCCAAGACAACAGGGAGACCCAGTACTTC.